These T cell receptor beta chains were read from a single sample in a study of blood T cell repertoires in COVID-19. The assay was immunoSEQ multiplex PCR, and TCRdb's table has in-frame clones only and misses some. The sample consists of 90,000 to 120,000 clones, more than 70% of them appearing once. The specimen sequenced was peripheral blood. These receptors were collected from a man aged 40-55 years with active or convalescent COVID-19. Both conserved end residues are trimmed from each CDR3. The order of the fields is CDR3 protein, V gene.

CDR3 protein: ASSLGLAINTGELF; V gene: TRBV7-3
CDR3 protein: ASSQESGGSRH; V gene: TRBV4-3
CDR3 protein: ASSLGTGNTGELF; V gene: TRBV7-8
CDR3 protein: ASSISSPNEQF; V gene: TRBV19
CDR3 protein: ASSQKAGGTEAF; V gene: TRBV4-3
CDR3 protein: ASSLYRDEYEQY; V gene: TRBV18
CDR3 protein: ASSFARGQPQH; V gene: TRBV27
CDR3 protein: ASSFGERAEAF; V gene: TRBV11-2
CDR3 protein: ASSLSGKSRTDTQY; V gene: TRBV3-1/TRBV3-2
CDR3 protein: ASSNLAGWTGREVGSNEKLF; V gene: TRBV28
CDR3 protein: ATDFTGLAGEMQF; V gene: TRBV5-8
CDR3 protein: ASRQGQGGGYT; V gene: TRBV28
CDR3 protein: ASSLQGGKTQY; V gene: TRBV7-9
CDR3 protein: ASSQGQNSYT; V gene: TRBV4-2
CDR3 protein: ASSLQQGNQPQH; V gene: TRBV19
CDR3 protein: ASSLPGLDYEQY; V gene: TRBV7-3
CDR3 protein: ASSMMAGAQPQH; V gene: TRBV19
CDR3 protein: ASSPWGGQYGYT; V gene: TRBV18
CDR3 protein: ASSFGGHNSPLH; V gene: TRBV7-2
CDR3 protein: AMQGASTEAF; V gene: TRBV10-3
CDR3 protein: ASSYGTVSGNTIY; V gene: TRBV6-5
CDR3 protein: ASSPPTGDFRYGYT; V gene: TRBV28
CDR3 protein: ASSFTGDNSPLH; V gene: TRBV19
CDR3 protein: ASSQDLSTKLF; V gene: TRBV14
CDR3 protein: ASSSTGDNEQF; V gene: TRBV18